One T cell receptor (beta chain) is described in this entry. The antigen it binds to is not known. Per-nucleotide qualities are absent, and no much larger clonotype sits a single base away. Trimming removed 5 bases from V and 2 bases from J, leaving 3 bases between the germline ends. The germline V gene (reference sequence) provides CDR1 LNHDA and CDR2 SQIVND. The CDR3 spans 11 residues, from the cysteine through the phenylalanine. CDR3 DNA only is kept here, 33 bases in frame from base 1. The immunoSEQ Assay, a bias-controlled multiplex PCR, was used to amplify TCRbeta CDR3 regions from genomic DNA. The paper's processing steps were these. Nucleated cell counts per sample were estimated from amplification of reference gene primers within the assay. To quantify the absolute abundance of each unique TCRbeta CDR3 rearrangement, sequence reads were collapsed and filtered. For each sample, productive Simpson clonality was calculated by taking the square root of Simpson's diversity index across productive rearrangements. The clones in this table, taken by TCRdb from immuneACCESS, are in-frame only. Not every clone is retained; where verified, under half of the shortfall comes from an unresolved V gene, and the cause of the rest is unknown. The V and J calls and clone size are taken from that table; D and trimming were inferred from the DNA. Here the sample has roughly 360,000 clones; 87% occur a single time. 1.3% of the sample belongs to the ten largest clones.

This sample is part of a study of blood T cell repertoires in COVID-19 (dated by TCRdb to 2018 to 2021). Study-level background: Samples from collaborators originated in the United States, Italy and Spain and spanned both the acute and convalescent phases of COVID-19. The prospective study material was composed of cDNA or gDNA derived from T cells, B-cell-depleted T cells, or PBMCs. The dataset comprised deeply sampled blood TCRbeta repertoires from subjects exposed to, actively infected with, or recovered from COVID-19. A freely available public database, intended as a resource for researchers studying the immune response to SARS-CoV-2, is where the repertoires were released. Samples came from the ongoing ImmuneRACE study (first 160 participants) plus 1,254 subjects from 6 global collaborators. The sample metadata nearly always contained a de-identified subject ID, COVID-19 status, age in years and sex. Where available, HLA class I and class II types were obtained from metadata supplied by the sample provider rather than from assay-based typing.

Summary of the overall study and its limitations: The quantity of clinical and demographic metadata differed by source and by participant and was supplied without curation.

Enrolling through a virtual design, the prospective study's participants ranged in age from roughly 18 to 89 years and lived across roughly 24 United States geographic areas. In the prospective study, participants were assigned to cohorts based on the clinical history participants reported in a screening survey and a study questionnaire. ImmuneRACE Cohort 3 recovered participants were defined by two consecutive negative NP/OP PCR tests, healthcare professional clearance, or symptom resolution. Each participant in the prospective study had whole blood, serum and a nasopharyngeal or oropharyngeal swab collected by mobile phlebotomists. Prospective study participants could optionally give additional blood draws and questionnaires over an approximately 2-month period. Before DNA extraction, blood samples from the prospective study were shipped at room temperature or frozen.

The sequence was collected from a man aged 25 to 40 who had recovered from COVID-19. The chain uses TRBV19 and TRBJ1-2; a confident D gene designation cannot be given. Sequencing was performed on PBMCs or T cells enriched from blood (not recorded which). The CDR3 amino acid sequence is: CASSPNYGYTF. DNA sequence: TGTGCCAGTAGTCCAAACTATGGCTACACCTTC.